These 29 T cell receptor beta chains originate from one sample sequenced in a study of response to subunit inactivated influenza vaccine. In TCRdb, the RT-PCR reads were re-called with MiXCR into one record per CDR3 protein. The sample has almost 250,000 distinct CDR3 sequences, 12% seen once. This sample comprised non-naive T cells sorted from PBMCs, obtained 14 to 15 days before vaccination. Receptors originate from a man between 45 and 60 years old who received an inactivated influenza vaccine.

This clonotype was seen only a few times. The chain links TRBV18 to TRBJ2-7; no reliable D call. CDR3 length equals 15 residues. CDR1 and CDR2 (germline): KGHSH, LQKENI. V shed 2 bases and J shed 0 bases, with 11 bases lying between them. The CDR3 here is CASSPWSGGSYEQYF. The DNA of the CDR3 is TGTGCCAGCTCACCATGGTCTGGCGGCTCCTACGAGCAGTACTTC. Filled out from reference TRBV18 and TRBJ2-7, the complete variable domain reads NAGVMQNPRHLVRRRGQEARLRCSPMKGHSHVYWYRQLPEEGLKFMVYLQKENIIDESGMPKERFSAEFPKEGPSILRIQQVVRGDSAAYFCASSPWSGGSYEQYFGPGTRLTVT.

Here the CDR3 reads CASSRGGQPYEQYF. The DNA of the CDR3 is TGTGCCAGCAGCCGGGGCGGACAGCCCTACGAGCAGTACTTC. The rearrangement joins TRBV5-6 to TRBJ2-7; D is possibly TRBD1 (6 bases). The CDR3 has 14 residues. Germline CDR1 SGHDT, CDR2 YYEEEE. Trimming removed 4 bases at V and 2 bases at J, with 13 bases between.

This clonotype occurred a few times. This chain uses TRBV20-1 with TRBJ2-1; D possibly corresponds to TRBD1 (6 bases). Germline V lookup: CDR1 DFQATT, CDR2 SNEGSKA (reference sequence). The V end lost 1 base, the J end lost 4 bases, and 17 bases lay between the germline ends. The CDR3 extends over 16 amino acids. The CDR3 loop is CSARGDTLRRYNEQFF. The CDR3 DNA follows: TGCAGTGCTAGAGGGGACACTTTAAGGAGGTACAATGAGCAGTTCTTC.

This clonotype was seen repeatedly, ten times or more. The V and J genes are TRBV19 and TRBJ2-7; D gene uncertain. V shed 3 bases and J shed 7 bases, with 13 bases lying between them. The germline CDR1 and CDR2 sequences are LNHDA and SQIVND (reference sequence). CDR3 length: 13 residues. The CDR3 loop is CASSIPGRPEQYF. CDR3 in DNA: TGTGCCAGTAGTATTCCTGGACGCCCAGAGCAGTACTTC.

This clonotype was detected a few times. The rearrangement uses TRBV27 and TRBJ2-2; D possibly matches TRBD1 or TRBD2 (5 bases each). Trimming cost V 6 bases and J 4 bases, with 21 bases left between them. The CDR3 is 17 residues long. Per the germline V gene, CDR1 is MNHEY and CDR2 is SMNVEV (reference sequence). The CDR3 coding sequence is TGTGCCAGCAGCCGTAGAGACTTCGGGACCTTCACCGGGGAGCTGTTTTTT. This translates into CASSRRDFGTFTGELFF.

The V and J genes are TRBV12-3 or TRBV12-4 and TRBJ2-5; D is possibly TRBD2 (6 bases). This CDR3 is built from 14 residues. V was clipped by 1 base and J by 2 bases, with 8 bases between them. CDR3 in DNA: TGTGCCAGCAGTTTAGATGGAGGGCAAGAGACCCAGTACTTC. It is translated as CASSLDGGQETQYF.

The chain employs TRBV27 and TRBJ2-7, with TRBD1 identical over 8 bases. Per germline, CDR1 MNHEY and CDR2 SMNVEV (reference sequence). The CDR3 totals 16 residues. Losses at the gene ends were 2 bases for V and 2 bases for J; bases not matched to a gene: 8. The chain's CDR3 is CASSLGRTGKTYEQYF. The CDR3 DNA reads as TGTGCCAGCAGTTTAGGTCGGACAGGGAAAACCTACGAGCAGTACTTC.

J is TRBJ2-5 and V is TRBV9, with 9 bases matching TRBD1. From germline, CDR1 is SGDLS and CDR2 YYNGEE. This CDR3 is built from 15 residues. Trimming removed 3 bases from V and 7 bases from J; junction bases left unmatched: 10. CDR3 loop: CASSAGTGPLGTQYF. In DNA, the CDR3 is TGTGCCAGCAGCGCCGGGACAGGGCCTCTTGGGACCCAGTACTTC.

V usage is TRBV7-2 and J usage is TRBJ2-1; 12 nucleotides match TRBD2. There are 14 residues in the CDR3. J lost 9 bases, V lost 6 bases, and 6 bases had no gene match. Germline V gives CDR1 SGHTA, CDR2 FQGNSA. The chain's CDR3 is CASRSTSGSSEQFF. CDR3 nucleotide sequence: TGTGCCAGCAGGTCGACTAGCGGGAGCTCTGAGCAGTTCTTC.

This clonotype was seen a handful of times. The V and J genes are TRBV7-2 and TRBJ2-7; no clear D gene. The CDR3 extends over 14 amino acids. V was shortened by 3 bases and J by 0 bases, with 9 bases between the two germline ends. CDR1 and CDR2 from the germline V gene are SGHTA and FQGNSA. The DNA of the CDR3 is TGTGCCAGCAGCTTGGGTGTATTCTCCTACGAGCAGTACTTC. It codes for CASSLGVFSYEQYF.

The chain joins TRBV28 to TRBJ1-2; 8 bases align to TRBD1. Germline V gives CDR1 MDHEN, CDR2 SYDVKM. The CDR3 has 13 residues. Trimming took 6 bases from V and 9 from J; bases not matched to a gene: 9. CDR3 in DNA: TGTGCCAGCAGGTCCCGGACAGGGTTGCGCTACACCTTC. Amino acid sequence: CASRSRTGLRYTF.

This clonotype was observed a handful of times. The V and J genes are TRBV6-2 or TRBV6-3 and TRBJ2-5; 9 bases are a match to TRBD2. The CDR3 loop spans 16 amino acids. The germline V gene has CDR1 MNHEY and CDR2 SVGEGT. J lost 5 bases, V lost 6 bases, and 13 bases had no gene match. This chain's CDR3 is CASRPRSLAGPETQYF. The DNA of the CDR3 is TGTGCCAGCAGGCCCCGGTCTCTAGCGGGGCCGGAGACCCAGTACTTC.

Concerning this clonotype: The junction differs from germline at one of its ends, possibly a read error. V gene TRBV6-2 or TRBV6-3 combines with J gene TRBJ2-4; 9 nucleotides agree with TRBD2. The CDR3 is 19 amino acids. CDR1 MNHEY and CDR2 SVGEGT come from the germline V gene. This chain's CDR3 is CASSYDVAGVELAKIIQYF. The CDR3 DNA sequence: TGTGCCAGCAGTTACGATGTAGCGGGAGTTGAGCTAGCCAAAATCATTCAGTACTTC.

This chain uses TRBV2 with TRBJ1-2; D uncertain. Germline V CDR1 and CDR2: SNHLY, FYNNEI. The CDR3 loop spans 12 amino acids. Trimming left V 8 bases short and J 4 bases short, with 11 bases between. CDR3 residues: CASGSSIYGYTF. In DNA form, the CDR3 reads TGTGCCAGCGGGAGTAGTATCTATGGCTACACCTTC.

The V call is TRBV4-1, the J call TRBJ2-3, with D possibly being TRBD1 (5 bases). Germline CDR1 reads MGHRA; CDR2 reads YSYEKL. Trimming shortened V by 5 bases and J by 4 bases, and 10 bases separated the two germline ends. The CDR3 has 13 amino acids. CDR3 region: CASSIRQPDTQYF. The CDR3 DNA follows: TGCGCCAGCAGCATTCGACAGCCAGATACGCAGTATTTT.

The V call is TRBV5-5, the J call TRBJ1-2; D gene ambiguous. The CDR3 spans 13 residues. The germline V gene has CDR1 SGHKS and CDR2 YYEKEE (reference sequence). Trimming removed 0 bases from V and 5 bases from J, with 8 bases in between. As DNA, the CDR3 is TGTGCCAGCAGCTTGGGGCCTGAGTATGGCTACACCTTC. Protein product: CASSLGPEYGYTF.

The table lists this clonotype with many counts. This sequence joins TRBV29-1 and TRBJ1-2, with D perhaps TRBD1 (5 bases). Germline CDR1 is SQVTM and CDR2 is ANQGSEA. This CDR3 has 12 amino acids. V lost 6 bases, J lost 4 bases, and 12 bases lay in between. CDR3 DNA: TGCAGCGTGACCCAGGGAGGCTATGGCTACACCTTC. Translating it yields CSVTQGGYGYTF.

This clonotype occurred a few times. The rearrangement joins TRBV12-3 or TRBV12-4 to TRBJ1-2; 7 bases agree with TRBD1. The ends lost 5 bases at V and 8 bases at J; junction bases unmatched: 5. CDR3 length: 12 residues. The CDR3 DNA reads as TGTGCCAGCAGTAACCCGACAGGGGGCTACACCTTC. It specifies CASSNPTGGYTF.

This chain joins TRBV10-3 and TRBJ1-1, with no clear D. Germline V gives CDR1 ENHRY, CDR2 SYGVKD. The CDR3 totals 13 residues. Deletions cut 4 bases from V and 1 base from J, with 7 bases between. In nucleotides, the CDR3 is TGTGCCATCAGTGGCGACCAGAACACTGAAGCTTTCTTT. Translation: CAISGDQNTEAFF.

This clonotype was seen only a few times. DNA of the CDR3: TGTGCCAGCAGTTTACTCGGACTAAAAAACATTCAGTACTTC. Translation: CASSLLGLKNIQYF. The V and J genes are TRBV28 and TRBJ2-4; D perhaps matches TRBD2 (6 bases). Trimming cost V 2 bases and J 4 bases, with 9 bases left between them. The CDR3 runs 14 residues. CDR1 is MDHEN, CDR2 SYDVKM, per germline.

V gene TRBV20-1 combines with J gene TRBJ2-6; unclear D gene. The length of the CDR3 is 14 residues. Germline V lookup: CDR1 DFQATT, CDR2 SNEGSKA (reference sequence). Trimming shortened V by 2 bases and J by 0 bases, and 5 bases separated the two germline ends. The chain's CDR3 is CSARSSSGANVLTF. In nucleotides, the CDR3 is TGCAGTGCTAGATCGAGCTCTGGGGCCAACGTCCTGACTTTC.

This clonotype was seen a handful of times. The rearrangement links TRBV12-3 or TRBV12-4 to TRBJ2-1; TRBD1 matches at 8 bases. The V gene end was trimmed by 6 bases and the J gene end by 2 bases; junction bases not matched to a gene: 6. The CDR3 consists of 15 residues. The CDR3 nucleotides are TGTGCCAGCAGGGGTCGGACAGGGACCTACAATGAGCAGTTCTTC. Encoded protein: CASRGRTGTYNEQFF.

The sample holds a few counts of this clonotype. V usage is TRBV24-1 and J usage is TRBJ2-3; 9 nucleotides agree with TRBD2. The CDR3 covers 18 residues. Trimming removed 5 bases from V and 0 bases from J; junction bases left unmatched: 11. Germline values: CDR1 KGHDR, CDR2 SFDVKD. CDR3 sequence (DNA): TGTGCCACCAGTGCCGTTGGAGAAGCGGGAGGTAGCACAGATACGCAGTATTTT. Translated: CATSAVGEAGGSTDTQYF.

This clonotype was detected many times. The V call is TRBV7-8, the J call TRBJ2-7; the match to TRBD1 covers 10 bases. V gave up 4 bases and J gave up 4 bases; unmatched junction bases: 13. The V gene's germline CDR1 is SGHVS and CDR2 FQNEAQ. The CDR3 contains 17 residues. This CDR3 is CASSWHRQGARVYEQYF. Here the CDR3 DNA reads TGTGCCAGCAGCTGGCACCGACAGGGGGCACGAGTATACGAGCAGTACTTC.

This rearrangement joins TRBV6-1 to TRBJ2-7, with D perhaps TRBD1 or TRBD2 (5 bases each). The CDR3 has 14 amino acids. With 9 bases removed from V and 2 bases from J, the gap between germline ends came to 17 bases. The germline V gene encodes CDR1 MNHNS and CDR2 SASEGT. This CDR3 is CARTQWGTTYEQYF. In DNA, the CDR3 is TGTGCCAGGACTCAATGGGGGACGACCTACGAGCAGTACTTC.

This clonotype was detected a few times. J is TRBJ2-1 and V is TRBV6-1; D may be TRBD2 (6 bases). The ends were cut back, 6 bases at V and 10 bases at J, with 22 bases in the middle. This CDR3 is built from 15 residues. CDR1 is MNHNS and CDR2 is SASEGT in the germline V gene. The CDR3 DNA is TGTGCCAGCAGGCCCCCGGGAGTCCTGCCCCGCGAGCAGTTCTTC. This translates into CASRPPGVLPREQFF.

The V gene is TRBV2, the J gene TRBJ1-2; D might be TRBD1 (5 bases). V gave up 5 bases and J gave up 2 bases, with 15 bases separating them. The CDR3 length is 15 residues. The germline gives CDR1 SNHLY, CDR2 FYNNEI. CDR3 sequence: CASSRHGTLNYGYTF. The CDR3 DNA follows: TGTGCCAGCAGTCGACACGGGACGCTGAACTATGGCTACACCTTC.

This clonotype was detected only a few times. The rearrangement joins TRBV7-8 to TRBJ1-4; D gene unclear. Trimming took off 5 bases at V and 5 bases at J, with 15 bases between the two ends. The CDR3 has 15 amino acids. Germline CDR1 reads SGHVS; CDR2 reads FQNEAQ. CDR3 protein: CASSPRGRENEKLFF. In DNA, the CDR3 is TGTGCCAGCAGCCCCCGGGGAAGGGAGAATGAAAAACTGTTTTTT. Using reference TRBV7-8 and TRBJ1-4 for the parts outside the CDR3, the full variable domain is GAGVSQSPRYKVAKRGQDVALRCDPISGHVSLFWYQQALGQGPEFLTYFQNEAQLDKSGLPSDRFFAERPEGSVSTLKIQRTQQEDSAVYLCASSPRGRENEKLFFGSGTQLSVL.

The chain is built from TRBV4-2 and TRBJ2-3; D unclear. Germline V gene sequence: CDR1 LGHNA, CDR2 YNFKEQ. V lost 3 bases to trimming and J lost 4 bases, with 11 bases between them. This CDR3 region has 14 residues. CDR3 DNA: TGTGCCAGCAGCCATTTGAGCGCTCCAGATACGCAGTATTTT. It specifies CASSHLSAPDTQYF.